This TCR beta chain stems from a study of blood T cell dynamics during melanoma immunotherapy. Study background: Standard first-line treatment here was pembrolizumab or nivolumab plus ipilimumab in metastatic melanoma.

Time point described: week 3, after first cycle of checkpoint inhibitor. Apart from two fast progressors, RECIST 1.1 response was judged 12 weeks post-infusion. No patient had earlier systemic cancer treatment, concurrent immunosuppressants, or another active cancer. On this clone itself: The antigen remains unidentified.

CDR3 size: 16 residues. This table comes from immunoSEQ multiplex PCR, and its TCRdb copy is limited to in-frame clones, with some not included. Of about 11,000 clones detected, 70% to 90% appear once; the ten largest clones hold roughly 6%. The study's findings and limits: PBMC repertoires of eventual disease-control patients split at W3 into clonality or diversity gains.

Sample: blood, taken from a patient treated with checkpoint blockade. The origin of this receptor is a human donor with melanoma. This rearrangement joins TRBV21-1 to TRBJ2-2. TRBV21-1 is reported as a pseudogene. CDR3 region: CASIALVGCHTGELFF. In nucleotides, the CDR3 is TGTGCCAGCATCGCCCTAGTGGGGTGTCACACCGGGGAGCTGTTTTTT.